This paragraph reports one T cell receptor beta chain. Its antigen is not yet known. The record has no base qualities; no much larger clone is one base away. Each collaborating institution followed its own protocols to collect whole blood in K2EDTA tubes. For TCRbeta analysis, collaborator samples were shipped as frozen whole blood, as isolated PBMCs, or as DNA extracted from either sample type. The sample originates from a study of blood T cell repertoires in COVID-19 (dated by TCRdb to about 2020). Background for the entire study: Samples covering the acute and convalescent phases of COVID-19 were provided by collaborators in the United States, Italy and Spain. The material from the prospective study consisted of cDNA or gDNA derived from T cells, B-cell-depleted T cells, or PBMCs. The dataset comprised deeply sampled blood TCRbeta repertoires from subjects exposed to, actively infected with, or recovered from COVID-19. The repertoires were made available in a free public database intended to serve as a resource for research on the immune response to SARS-CoV-2. Samples came from the ongoing ImmuneRACE study (first 160 participants) plus 1,254 subjects from 6 global collaborators. The sample metadata nearly always contained a de-identified subject ID, COVID-19 status, age in years and sex. Where available, HLA class I and class II types were taken from metadata supplied by the sample provider and were not determined by assay-based typing.

The immunoSEQ Assay, a bias-controlled multiplex PCR, was used to amplify TCRbeta CDR3 regions from genomic DNA. The original methods were these. Nucleated cell counts per sample were estimated from amplification of reference gene primers within the assay. To quantify the absolute abundance of each unique TCRbeta CDR3 rearrangement, sequence reads were collapsed and filtered. For each sample, productive Simpson clonality was calculated by taking the square root of Simpson's diversity index across productive rearrangements. This is the immuneACCESS table as TCRdb keeps it, with only in-frame sequences that have V and J called. A part of the clones is gone; compared with another copy, unresolved V genes explain less than half, and the rest is unexplained. Clone size and the V and J calls come from that table; the DNA yielded D and trimming. This sample is represented by approximately 100,000 clones; about 90% of them were singletons. The top ten hold roughly 15% of the sample.

V gives up 2 bases and J gives up 5 bases, and the segment between their germline ends measures 15 bases. CDR1 and CDR2, looked up from the germline V gene, are SQVTM and ANQGSEA. Counted from cysteine to phenylalanine, this CDR3 has 14 amino acids. The sequence is cut down to CDR3 DNA, 42 bases in frame from base 1. Results the study describes overall, beyond this receptor: How much clinical and demographic metadata was included differed by source and by participant, and the metadata was provided uncurated.

The chain is assembled from TRBV29-1 and TRBJ2-5; TRBD2 is a possible D gene, resting on 6 matching bases. The source material was peripheral blood. This receptor was obtained from a man between 45 and 60 years old with acute or convalescent COVID-19. The DNA is TGCAGCGTTGAATCTGGGCTAGCGCTTGAGACCCAGTACTTC. This encodes CSVESGLALETQYF.